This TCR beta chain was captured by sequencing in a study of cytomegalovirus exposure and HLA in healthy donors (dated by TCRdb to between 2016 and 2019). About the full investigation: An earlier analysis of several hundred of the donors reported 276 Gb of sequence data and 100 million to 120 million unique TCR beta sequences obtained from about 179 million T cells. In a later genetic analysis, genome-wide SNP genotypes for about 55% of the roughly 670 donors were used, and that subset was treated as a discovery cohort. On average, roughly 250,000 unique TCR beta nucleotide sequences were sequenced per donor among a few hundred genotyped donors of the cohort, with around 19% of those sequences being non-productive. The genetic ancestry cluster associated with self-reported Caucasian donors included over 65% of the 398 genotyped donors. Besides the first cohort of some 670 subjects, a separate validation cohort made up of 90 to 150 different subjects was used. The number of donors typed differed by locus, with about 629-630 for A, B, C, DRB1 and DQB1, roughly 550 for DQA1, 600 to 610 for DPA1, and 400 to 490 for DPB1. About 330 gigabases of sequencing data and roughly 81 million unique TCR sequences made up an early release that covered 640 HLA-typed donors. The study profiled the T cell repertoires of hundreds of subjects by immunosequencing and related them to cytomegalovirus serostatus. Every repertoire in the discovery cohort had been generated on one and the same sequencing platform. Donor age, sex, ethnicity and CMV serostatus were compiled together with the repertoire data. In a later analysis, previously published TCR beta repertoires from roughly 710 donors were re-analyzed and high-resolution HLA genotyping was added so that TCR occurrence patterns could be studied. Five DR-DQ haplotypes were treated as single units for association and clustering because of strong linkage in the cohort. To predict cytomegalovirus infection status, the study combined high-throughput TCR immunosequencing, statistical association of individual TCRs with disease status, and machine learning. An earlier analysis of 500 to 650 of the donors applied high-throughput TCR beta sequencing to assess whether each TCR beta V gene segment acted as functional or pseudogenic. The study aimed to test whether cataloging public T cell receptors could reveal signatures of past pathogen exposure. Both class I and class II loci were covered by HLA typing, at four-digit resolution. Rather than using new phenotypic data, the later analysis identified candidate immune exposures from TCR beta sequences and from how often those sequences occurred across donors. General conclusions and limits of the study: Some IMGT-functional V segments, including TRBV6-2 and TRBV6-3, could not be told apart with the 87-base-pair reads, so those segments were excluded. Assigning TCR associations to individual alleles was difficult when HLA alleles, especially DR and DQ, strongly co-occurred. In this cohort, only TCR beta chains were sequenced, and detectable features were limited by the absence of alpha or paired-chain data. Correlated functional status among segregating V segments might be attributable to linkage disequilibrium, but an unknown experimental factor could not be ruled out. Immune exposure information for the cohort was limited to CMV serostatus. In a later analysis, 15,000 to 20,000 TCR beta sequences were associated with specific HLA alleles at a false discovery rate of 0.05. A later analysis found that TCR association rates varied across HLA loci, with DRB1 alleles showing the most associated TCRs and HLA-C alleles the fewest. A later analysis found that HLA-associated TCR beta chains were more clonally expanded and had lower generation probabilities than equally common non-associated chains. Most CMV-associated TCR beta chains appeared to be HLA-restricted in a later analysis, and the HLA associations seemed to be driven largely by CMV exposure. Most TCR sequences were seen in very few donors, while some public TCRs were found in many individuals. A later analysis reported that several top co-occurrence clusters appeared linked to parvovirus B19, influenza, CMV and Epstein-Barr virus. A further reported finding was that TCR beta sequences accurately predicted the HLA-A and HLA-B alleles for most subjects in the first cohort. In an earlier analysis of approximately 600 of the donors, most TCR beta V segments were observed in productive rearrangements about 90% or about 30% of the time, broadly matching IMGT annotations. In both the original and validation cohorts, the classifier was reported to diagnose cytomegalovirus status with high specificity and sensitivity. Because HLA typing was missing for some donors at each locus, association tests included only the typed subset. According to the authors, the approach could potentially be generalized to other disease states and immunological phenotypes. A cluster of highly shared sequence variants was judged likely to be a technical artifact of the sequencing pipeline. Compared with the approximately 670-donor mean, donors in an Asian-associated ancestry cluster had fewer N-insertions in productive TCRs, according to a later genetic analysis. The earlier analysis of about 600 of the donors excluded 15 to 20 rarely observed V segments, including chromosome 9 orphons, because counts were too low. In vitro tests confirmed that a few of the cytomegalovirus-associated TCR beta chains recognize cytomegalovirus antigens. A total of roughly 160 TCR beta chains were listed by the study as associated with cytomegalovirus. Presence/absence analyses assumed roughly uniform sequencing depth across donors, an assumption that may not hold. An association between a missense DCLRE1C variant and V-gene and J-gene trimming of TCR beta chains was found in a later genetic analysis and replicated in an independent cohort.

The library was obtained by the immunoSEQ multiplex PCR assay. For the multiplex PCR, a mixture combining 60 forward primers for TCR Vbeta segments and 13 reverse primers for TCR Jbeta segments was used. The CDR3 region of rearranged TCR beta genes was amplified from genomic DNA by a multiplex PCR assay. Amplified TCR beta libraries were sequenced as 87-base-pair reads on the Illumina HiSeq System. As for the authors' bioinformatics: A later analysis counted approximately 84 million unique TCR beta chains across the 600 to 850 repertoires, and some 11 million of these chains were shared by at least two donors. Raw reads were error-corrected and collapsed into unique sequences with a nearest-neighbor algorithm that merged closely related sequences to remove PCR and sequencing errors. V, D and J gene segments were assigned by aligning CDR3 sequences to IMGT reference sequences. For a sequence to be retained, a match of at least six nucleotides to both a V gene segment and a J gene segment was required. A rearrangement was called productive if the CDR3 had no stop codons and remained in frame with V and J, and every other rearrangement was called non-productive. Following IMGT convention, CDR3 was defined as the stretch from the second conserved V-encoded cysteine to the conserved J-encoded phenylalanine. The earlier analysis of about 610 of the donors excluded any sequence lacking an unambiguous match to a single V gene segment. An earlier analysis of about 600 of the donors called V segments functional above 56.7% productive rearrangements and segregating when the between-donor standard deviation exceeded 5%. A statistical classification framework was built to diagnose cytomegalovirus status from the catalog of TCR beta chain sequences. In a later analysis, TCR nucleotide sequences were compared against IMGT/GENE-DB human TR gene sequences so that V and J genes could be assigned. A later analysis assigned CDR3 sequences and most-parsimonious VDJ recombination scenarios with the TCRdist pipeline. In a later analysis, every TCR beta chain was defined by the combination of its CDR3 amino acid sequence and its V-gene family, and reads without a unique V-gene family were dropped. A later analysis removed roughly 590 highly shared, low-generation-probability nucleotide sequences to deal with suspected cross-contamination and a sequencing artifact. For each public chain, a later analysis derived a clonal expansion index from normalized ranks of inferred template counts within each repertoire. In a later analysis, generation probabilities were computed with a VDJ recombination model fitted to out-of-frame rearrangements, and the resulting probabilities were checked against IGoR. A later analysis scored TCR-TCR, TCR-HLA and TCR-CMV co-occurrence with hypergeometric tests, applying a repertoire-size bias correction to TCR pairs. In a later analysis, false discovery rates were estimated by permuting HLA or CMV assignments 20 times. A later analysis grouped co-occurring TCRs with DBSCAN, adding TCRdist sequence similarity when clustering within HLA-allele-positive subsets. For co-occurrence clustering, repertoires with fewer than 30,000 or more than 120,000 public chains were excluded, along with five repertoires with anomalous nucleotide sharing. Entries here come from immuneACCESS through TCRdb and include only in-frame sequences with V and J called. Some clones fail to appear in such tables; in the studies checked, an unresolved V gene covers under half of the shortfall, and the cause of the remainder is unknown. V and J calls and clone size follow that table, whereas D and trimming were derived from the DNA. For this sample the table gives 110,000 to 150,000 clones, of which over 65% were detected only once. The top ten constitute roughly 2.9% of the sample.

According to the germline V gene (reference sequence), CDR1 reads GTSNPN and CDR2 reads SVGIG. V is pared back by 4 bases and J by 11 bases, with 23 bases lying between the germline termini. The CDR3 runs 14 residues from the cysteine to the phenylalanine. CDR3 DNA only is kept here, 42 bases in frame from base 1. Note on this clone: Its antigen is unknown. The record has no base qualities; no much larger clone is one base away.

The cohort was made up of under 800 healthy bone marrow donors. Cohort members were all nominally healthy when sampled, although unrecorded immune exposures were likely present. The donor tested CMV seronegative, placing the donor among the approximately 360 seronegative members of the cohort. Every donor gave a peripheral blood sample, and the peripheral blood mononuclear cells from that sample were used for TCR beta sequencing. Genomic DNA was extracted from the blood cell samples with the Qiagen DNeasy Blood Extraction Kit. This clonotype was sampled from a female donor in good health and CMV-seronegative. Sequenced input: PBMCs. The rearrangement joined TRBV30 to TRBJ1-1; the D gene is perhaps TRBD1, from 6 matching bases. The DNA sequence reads TGTGCCTGGACCCTGTTGGGGGACATCGACCAGGCTTTCTTT. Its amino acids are CAWTLLGDIDQAFF.